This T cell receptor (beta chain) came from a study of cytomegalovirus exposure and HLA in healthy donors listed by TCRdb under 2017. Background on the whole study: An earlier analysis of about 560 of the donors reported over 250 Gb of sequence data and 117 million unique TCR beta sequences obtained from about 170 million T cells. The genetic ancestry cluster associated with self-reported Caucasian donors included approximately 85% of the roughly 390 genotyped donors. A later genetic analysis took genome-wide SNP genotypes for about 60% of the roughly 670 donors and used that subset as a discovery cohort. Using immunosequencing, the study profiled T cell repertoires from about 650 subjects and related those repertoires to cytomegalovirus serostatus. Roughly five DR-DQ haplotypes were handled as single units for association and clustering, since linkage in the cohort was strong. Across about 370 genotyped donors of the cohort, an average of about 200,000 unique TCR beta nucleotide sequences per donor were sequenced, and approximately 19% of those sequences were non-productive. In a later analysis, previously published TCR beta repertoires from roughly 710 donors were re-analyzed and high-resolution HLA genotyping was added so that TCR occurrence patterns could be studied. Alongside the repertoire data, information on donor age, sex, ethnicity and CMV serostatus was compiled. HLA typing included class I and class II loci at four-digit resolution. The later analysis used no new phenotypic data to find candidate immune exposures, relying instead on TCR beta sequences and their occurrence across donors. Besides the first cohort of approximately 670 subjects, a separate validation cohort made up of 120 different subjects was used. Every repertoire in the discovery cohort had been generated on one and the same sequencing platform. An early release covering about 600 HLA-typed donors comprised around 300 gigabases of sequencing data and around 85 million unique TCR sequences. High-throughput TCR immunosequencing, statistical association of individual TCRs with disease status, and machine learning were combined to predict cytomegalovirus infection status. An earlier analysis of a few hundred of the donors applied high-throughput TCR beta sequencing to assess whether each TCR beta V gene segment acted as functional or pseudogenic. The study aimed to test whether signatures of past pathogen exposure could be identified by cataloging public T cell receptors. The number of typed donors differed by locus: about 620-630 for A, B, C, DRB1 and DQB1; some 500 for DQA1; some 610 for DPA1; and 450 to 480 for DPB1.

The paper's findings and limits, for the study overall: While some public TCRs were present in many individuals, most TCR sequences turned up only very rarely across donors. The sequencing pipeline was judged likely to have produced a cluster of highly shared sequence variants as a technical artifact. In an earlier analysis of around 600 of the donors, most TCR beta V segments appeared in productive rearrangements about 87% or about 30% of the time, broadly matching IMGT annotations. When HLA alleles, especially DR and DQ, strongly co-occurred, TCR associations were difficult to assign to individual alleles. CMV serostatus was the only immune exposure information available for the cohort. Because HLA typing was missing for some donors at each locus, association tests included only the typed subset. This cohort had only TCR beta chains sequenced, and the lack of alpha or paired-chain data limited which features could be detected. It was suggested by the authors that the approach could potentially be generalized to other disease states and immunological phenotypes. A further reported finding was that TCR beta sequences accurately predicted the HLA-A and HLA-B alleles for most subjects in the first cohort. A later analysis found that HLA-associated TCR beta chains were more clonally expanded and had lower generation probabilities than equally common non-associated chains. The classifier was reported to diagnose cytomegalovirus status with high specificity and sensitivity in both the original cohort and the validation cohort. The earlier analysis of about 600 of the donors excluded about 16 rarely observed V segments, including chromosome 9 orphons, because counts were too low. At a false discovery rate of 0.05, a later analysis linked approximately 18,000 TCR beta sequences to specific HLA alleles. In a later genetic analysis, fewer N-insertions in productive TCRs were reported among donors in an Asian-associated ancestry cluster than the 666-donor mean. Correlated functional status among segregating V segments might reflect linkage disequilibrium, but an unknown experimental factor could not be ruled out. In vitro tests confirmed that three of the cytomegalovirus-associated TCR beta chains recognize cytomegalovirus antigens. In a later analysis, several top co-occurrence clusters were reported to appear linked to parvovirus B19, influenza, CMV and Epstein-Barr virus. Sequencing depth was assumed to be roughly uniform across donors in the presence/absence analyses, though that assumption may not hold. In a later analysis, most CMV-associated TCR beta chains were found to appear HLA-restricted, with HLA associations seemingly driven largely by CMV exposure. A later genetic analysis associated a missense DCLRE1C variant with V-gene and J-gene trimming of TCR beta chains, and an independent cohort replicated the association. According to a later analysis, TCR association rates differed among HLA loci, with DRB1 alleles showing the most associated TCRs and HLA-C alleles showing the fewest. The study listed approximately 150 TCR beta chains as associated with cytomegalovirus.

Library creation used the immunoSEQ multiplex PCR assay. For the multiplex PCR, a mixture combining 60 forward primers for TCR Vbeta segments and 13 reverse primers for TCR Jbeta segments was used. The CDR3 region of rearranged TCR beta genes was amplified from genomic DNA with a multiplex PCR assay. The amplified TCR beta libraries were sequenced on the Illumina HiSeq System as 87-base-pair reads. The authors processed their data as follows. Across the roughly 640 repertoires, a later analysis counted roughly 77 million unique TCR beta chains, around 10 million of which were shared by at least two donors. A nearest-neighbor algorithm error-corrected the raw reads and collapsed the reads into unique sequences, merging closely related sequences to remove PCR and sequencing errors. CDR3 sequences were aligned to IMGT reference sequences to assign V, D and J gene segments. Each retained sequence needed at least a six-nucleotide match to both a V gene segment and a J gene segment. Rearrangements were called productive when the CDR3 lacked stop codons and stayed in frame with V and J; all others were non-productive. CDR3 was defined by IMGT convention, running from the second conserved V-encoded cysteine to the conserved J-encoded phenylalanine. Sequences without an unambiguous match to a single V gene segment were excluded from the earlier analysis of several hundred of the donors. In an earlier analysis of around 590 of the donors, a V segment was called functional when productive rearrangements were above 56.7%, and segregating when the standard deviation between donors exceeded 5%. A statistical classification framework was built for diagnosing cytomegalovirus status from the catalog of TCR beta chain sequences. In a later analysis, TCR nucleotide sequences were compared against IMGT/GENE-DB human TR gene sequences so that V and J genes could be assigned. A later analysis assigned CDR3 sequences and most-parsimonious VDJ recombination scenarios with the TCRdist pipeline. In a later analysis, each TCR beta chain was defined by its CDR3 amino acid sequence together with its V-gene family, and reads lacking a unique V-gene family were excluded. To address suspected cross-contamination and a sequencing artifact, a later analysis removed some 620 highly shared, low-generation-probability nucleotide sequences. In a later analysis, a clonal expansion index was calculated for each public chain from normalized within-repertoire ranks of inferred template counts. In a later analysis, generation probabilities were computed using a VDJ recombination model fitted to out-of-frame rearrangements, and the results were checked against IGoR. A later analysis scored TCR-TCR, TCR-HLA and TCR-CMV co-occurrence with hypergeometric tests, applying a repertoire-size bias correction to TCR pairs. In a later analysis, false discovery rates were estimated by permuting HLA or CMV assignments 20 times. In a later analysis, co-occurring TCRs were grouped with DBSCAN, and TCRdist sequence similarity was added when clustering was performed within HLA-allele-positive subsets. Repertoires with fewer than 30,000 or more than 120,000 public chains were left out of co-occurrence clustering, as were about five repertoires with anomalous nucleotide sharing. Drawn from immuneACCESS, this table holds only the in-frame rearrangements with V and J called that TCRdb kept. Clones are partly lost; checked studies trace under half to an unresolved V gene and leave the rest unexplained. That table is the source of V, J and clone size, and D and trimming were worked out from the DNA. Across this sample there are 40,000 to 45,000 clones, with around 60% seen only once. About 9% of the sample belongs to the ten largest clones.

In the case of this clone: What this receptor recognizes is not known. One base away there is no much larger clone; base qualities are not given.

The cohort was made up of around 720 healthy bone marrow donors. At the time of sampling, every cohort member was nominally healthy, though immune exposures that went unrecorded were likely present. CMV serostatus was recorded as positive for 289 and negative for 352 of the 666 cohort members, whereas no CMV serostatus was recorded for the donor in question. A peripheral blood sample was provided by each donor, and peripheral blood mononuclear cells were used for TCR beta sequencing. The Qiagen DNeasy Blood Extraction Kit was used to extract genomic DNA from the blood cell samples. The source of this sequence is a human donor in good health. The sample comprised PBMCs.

The DNA is TGTGCCAGCAGCCCCATACATCGTTACGAGCAGTACTTC. The encoded protein is CASSPIHRYEQYF. Recombination joined TRBV7-2 with TRBJ2-7, with the identity of the D gene unclear. Taken from the germline V gene, the CDR1 and CDR2 loops are SGHTA and FQGNSA. The germline ends are 12 bases apart after V is trimmed by 5 bases and J by 4 bases. Its CDR3 holds 13 amino acids, cysteine through phenylalanine. Kept here is only the CDR3 DNA, which spans 39 bases and is read in frame from base 1.